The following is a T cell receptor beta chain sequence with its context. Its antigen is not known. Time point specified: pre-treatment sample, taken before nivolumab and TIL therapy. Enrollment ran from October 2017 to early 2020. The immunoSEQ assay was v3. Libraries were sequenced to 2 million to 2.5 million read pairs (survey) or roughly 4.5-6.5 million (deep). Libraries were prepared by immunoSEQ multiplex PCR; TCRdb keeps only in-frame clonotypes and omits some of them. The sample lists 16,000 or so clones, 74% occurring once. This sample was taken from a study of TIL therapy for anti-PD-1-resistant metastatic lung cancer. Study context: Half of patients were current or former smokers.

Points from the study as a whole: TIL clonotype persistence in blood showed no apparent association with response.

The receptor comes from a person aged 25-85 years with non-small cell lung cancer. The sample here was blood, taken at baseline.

CDR3 region: CASSFLGDSNQPQHF. In nucleotides, the CDR3 is TGCGCCAGCAGCTTTCTCGGAGATAGCAATCAGCCCCAGCATTTT. V gene TRBV5-1 combines with J gene TRBJ1-5; D not resolved. The CDR3 spans 15 residues. Trimming left V 2 bases short and J 0 bases short, with 9 bases between. Germline V gene data show CDR1 as SGHRS and CDR2 as YFSETQ.